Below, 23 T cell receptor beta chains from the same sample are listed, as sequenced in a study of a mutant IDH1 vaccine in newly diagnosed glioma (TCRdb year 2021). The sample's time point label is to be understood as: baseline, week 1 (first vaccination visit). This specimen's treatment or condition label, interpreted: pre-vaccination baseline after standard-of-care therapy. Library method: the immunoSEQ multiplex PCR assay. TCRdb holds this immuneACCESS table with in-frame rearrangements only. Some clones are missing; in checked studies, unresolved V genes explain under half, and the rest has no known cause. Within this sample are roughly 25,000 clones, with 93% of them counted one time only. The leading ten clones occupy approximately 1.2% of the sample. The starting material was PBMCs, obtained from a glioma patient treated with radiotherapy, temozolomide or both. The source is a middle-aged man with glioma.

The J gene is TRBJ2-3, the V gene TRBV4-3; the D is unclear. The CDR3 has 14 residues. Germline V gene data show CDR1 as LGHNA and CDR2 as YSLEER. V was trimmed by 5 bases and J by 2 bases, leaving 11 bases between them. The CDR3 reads CASSAYSNTDTQYF. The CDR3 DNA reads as TGCGCCAGCAGCGCCTACTCCAACACAGATACGCAGTATTTT.

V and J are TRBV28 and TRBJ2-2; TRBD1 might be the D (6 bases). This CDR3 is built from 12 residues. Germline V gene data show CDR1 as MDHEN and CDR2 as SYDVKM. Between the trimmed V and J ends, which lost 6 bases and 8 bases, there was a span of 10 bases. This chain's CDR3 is CASSRGQGELFF. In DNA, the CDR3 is TGTGCCAGCAGCCGAGGACAGGGGGAGCTGTTTTTT. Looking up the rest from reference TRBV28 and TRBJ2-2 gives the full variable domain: DVKVTQSSRYLVKRTGEKVFLECVQDMDHENMFWYRQDPGLGLRLIYFSYDVKMKEKGDIPEGYSVSREKKERFSLILESASTNQTSMYLCASSRGQGELFFGEGSRLTVL.

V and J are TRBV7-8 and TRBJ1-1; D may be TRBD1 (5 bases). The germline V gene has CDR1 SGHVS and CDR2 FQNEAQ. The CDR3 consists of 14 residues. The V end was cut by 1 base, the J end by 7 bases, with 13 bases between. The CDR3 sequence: CASSLVQGTIEAFF. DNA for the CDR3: TGTGCCAGCAGCTTAGTTCAGGGCACAATTGAAGCTTTCTTT.

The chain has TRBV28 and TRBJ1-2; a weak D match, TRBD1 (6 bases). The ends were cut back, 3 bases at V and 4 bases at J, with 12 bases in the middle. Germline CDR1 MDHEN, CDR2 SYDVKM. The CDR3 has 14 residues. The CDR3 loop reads CASSLGGSGYGYTF. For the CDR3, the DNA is TGTGCCAGCAGTTTGGGGGGCTCGGGCTATGGCTACACCTTC.

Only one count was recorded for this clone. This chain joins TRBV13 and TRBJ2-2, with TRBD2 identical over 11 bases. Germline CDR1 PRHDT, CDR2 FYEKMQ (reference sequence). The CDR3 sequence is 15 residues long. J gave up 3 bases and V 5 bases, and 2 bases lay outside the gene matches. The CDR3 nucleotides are TGTGCCAGCAGCGTGACTAGCGGGGACACCGGGGAGCTGTTTTTT. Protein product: CASSVTSGDTGELFF.

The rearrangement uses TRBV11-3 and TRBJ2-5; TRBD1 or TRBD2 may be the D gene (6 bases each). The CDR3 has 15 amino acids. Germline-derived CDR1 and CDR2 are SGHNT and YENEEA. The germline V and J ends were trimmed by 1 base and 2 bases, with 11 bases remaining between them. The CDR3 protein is CASSLGRGIQETQYF. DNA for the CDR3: TGTGCCAGCAGCTTAGGGAGGGGGATTCAAGAGACCCAGTACTTC.

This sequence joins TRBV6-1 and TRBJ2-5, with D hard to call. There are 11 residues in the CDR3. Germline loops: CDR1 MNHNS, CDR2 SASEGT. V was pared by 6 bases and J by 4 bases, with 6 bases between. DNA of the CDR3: TGTGCCAGCAGACAGATAGAGACCCAGTACTTC. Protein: CASRQIETQYF.

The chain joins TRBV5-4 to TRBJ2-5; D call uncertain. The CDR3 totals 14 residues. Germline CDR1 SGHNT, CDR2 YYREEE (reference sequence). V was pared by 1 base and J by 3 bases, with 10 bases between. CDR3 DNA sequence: TGTGCCAGCAGCTTGACGGGCAATGAAGAGACCCAGTACTTC. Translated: CASSLTGNEETQYF.

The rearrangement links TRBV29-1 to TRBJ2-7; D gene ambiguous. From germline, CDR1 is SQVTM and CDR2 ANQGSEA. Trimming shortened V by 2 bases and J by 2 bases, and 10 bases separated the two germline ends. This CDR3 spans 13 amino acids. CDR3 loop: CSVETGFPYEQYF. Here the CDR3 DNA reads TGCAGCGTTGAAACTGGCTTCCCCTACGAGCAGTACTTC.

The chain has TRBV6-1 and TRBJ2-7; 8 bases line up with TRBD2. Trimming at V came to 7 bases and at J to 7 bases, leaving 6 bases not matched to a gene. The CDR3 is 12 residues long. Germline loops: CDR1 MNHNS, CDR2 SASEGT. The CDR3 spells CASTGGLGEQYF. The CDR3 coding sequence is TGTGCCAGCACGGGGGGGTTGGGGGAGCAGTACTTC.

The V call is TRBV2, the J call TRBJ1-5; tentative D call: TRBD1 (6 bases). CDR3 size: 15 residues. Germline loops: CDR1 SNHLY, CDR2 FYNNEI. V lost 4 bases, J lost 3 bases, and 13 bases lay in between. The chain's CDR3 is CASSGVYRVNQPQHF. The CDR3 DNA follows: TGTGCCAGCAGTGGGGTGTACAGGGTCAATCAGCCCCAGCATTTT.

CDR3 sequence (DNA): TGTGCCAGCAGCGTAGTGGGGGGATACGAGCAGTACTTC. Its translation: CASSVVGGYEQYF. The chain has TRBV9 and TRBJ2-7; D might be TRBD2 (6 bases). The CDR3 covers 13 residues. V was cut by 0 bases and J by 4 bases, with 8 bases left in between. CDR1 and CDR2 from the germline V gene are SGDLS and YYNGEE.

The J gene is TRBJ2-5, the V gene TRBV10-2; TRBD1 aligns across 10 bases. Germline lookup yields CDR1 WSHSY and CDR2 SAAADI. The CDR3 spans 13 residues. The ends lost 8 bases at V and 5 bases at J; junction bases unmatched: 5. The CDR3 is CASAGTGEETQYF. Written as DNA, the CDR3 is TGCGCCAGCGCCGGGACAGGGGAGGAGACCCAGTACTTC.

The CDR3 coding sequence is TGCGCCAGCAGCTTGTATCGGGACAGGGTTTACAATGAGCAGTTCTTC. Protein product: CASSLYRDRVYNEQFF. This rearrangement joins TRBV5-1 to TRBJ2-1, with 9 positions matching TRBD1. The CDR3 sequence is 16 residues long. The junction had 6 bases not matched to a gene; V was cut back by 1 base and J by 4 bases. The germline CDR1 and CDR2 sequences are SGHRS and YFSETQ.

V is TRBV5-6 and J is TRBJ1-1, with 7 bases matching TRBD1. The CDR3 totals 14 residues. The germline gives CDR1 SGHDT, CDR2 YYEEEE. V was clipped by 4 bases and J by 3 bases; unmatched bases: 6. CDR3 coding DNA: TGTGCCAGCAGCCGTCAGGGGGAGGACACTGAAGCTTTCTTT. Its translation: CASSRQGEDTEAFF.

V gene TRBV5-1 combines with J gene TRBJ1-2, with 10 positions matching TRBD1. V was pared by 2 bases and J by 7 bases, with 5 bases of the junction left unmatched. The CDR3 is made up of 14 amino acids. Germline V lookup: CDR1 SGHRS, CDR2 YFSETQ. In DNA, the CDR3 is TGCGCCAGCAGCTTCGACAGGACAGGGGGTGGCTACACCTTC. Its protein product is CASSFDRTGGGYTF.

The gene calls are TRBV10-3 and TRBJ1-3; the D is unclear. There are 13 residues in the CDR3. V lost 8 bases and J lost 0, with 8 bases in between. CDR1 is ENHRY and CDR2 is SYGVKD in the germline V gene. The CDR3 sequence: CAIGRASGNTIYF. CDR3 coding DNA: TGTGCCATCGGCCGAGCCTCTGGAAACACCATATATTTT.

As DNA, the CDR3 is TGTGCCGCGGGCCAAAGGCGGGACGGGGGTGAGCAGTTCTTC. Amino acids: CAAGQRRDGGEQFF. This chain uses TRBV19 with TRBJ2-1; perhaps TRBD2 as D (6 bases). Trimming shortened V by 11 bases and J by 9 bases, and 23 bases separated the two germline ends. The CDR3 loop spans 14 amino acids. Germline loops: CDR1 LNHDA, CDR2 SQIVND (reference sequence).

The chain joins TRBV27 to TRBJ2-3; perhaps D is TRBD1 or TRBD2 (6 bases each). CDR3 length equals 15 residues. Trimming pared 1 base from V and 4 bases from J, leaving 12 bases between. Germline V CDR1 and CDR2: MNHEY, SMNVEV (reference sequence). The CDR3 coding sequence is TGTGCCAGCAGTTTATGGGGGGCCGGGGCAGATACGCAGTATTTT. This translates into CASSLWGAGADTQYF.

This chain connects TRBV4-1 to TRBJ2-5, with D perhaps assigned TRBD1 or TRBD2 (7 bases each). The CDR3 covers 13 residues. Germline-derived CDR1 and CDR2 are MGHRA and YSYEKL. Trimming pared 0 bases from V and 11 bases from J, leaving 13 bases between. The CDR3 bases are TGCGCCAGCAGCCAAGAACAGGGGAGGGAGCAGTACTTC. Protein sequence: CASSQEQGREQYF.

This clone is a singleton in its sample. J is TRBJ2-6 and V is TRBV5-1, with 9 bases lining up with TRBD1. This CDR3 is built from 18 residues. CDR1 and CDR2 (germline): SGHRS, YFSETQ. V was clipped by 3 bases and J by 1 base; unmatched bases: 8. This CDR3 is CASSSDRGVFSGANVLTF. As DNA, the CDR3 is TGCGCCAGCAGCTCGGACAGGGGCGTTTTTTCTGGGGCCAACGTCCTGACTTTC.

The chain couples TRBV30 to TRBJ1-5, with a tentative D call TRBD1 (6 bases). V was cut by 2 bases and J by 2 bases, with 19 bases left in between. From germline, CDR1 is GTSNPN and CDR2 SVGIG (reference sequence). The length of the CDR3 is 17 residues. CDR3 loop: CAWSPAGQWGGNQPQHF. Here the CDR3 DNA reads TGTGCCTGGAGTCCAGCCGGACAGTGGGGAGGCAATCAGCCCCAGCATTTT.

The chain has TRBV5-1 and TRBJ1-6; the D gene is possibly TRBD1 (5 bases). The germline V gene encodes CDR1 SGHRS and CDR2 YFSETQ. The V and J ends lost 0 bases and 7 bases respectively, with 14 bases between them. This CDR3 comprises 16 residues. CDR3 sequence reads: CASSLDLGLGNSPLHF. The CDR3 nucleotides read TGCGCCAGCAGCTTGGATCTGGGGCTAGGGAATTCACCCCTCCACTTT.